This TCR beta chain was sequenced during a study of PD-1 blockade in classical Hodgkin lymphoma. Study findings and constraints: Nivolumab initiated under 1 year post-ASCT led to patient exclusion. Significant TCR diversity gains by C4D1 occurred in CD4+ but not CD8+ cells.

Following autologous stem cell transplantation, relapse occurred in every patient, and exposure to brentuximab vedotin varied. Reported best responses ranged across complete response, partial response or progressive disease. Clones were read by immunoSEQ multiplex PCR, and TCRdb kept only the in-frame ones, dropping some. This sample carries 50,000 to 85,000 clones, about 70% of them seen once, and the ten largest clones take roughly 9.1%. As concerns this clone: Its target is not known.

The CDR3 is 15 residues long. Trimming shortened V by 4 bases and J by 0 bases, and 12 bases separated the two germline ends. Germline V gives CDR1 MGHRA, CDR2 YSYEKL. Sequenced material: peripheral blood mononuclear cells (PBMCs), taken before the second cycle of nivolumab. This rearrangement joins TRBV4-1 to TRBJ1-1; D not certain. The TCR originated in a human donor with classical Hodgkin lymphoma. CDR3 amino acids: CASSPTDGLNTEAFF. CDR3 DNA sequence: TGCGCCAGCAGCCCTACGGACGGTTTGAACACTGAAGCTTTCTTT.